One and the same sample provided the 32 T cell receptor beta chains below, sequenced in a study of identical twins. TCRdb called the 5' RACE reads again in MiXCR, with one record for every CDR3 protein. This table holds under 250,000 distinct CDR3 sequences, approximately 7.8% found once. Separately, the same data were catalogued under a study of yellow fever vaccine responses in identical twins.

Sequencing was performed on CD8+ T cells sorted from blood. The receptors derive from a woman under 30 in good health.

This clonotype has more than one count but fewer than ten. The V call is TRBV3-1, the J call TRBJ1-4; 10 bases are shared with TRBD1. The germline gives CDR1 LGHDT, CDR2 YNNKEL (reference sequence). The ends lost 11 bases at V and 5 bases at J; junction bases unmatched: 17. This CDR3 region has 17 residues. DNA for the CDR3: TGTGCCTCCAGCCAAGACTGGGACAGGGGTGAGAATGAAAAACTGTTTTTT. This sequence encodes CASSQDWDRGENEKLFF.

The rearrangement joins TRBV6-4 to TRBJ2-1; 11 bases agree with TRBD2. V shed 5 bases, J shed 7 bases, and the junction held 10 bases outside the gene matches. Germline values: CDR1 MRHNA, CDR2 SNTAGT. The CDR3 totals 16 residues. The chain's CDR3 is CASSREGGTSGNEQFF. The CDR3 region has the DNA TGTGCCAGCAGTCGCGAAGGCGGGACTAGCGGAAATGAGCAGTTCTTC.

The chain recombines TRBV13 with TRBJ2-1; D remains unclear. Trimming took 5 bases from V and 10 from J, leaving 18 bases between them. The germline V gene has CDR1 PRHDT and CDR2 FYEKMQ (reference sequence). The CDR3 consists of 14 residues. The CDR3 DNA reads TGTGCCAGCAGCGTTCGGACGCCCAGAGGAGAGCAGTTCTTC. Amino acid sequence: CASSVRTPRGEQFF.

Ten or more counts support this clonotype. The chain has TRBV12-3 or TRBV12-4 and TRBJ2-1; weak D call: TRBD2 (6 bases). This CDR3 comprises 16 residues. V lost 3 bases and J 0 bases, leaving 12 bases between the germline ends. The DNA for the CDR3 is TGTGCCAGCAGTTTCCCGGGACTCCTCTCCTACAATGAGCAGTTCTTC. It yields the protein CASSFPGLLSYNEQFF.

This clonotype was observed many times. CDR3 bases: TGTGCCAGCAGCCAAGGACTAGCGGGAGGGGTCCGGCACGGGGAGCTGTTTTTT. Protein sequence: CASSQGLAGGVRHGELFF. The chain links TRBV3-1 to TRBJ2-2; 14 nucleotides line up with TRBD2. Germline V gives CDR1 LGHDT, CDR2 YNNKEL (reference sequence). V lost 1 base, J lost 7 bases, and 8 bases stayed unmatched. CDR3 length: 18 residues.

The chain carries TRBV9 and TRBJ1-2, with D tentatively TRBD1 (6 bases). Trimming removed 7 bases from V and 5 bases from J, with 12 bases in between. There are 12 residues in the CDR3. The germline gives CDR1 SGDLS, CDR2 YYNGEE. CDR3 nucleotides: TGTGCCAGCCGGACAGTCGCTTATGGCTACACCTTC. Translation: CASRTVAYGYTF. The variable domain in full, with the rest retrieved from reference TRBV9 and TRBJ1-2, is DSGVTQTPKHLITATGQRVTLRCSPRSGDLSVYWYQQSLDQGLQFLIQYYNGEERAKGNILERFSAQQFPDLHSELNLSSLELGDSALYFCASRTVAYGYTFGSGTRLTVV.

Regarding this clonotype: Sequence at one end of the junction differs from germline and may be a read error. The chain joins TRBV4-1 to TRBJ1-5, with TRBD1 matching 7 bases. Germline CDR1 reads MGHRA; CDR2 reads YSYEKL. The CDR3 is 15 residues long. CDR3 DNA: TGCGCAAGCAGCCAAGGTGGGACAGGCAATCAGCCCCAGCATTTT. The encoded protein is CASSQGGTGNQPQHF.

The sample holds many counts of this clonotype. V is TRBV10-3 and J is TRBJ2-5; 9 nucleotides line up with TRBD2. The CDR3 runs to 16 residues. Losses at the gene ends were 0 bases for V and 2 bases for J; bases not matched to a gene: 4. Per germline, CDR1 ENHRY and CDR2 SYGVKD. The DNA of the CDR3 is TGTGCCATCAGTGAGTCGTGGACTAGCGCACAAGAGACCCAGTACTTC. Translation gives CAISESWTSAQETQYF.

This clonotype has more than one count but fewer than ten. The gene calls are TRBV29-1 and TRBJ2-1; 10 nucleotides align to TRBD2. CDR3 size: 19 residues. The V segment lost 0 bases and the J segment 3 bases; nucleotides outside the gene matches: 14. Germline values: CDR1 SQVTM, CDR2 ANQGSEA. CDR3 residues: CSVEEGLSSSGRGYNEQFF. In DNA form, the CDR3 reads TGCAGCGTTGAAGAGGGCCTGTCGTCTAGCGGGAGAGGCTACAATGAGCAGTTCTTC.

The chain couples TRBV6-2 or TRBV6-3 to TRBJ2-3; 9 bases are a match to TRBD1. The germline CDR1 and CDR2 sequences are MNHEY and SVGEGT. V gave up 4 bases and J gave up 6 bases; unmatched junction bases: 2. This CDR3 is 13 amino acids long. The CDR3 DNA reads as TGTGCCAGCAGTTCCGGGACAGGGGATACGCAGTATTTT. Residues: CASSSGTGDTQYF.

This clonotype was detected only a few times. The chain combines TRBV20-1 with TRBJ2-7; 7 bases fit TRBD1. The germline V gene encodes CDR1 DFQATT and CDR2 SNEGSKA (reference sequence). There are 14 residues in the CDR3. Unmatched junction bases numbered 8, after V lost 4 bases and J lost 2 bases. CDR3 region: CSAIMTGSPYEQYV. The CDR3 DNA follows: TGCAGTGCTATAATGACAGGGAGCCCCTACGAGCAGTACGTC.

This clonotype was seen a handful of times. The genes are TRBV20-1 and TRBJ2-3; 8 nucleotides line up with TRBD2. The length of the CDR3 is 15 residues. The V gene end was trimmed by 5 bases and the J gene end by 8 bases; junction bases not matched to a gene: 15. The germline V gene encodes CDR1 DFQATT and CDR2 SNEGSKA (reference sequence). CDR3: CSAAPPSSGAFTQYF. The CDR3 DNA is TGCAGTGCTGCCCCCCCGAGTAGCGGGGCGTTTACGCAGTATTTT.

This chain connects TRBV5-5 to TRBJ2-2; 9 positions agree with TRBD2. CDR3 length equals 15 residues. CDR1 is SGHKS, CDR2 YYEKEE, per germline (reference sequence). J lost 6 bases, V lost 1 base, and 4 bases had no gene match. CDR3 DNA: TGTGCCAGCAGCTTGAAGACTAGCGGCCCCGGGGAGCTGTTTTTT. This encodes CASSLKTSGPGELFF.

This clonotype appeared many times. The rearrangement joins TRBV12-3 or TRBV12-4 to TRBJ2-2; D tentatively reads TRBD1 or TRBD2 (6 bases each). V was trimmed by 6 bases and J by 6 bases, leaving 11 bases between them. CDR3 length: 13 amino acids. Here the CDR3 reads CASSPGGPGELFF. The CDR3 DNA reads TGTGCCAGCAGCCCTGGGGGGCCCGGGGAGCTGTTTTTT.

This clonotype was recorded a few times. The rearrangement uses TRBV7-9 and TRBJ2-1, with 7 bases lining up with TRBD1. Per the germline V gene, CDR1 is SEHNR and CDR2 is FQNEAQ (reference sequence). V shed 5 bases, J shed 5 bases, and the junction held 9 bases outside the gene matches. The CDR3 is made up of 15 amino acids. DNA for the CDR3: TGTGCCAGCAGCCCCGAAGGGGGCACCAACAATGAGCAGTTCTTC. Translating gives CASSPEGGTNNEQFF.

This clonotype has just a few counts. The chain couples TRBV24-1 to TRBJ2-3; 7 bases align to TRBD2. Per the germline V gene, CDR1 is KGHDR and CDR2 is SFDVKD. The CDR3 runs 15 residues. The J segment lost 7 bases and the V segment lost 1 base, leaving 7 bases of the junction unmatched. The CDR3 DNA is TGTGCCACCAGTGATTTCGGTGGGGGGGGAAATACGCAGTATTTT. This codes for CATSDFGGGGNTQYF.

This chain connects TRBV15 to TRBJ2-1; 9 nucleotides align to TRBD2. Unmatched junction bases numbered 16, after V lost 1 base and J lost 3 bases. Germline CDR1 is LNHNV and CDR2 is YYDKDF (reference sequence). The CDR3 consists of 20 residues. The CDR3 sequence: CATSRAIYPRLADFYNEQFF. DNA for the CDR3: TGTGCCACCAGCAGAGCGATTTACCCTAGACTAGCGGACTTCTACAATGAGCAGTTCTTC.

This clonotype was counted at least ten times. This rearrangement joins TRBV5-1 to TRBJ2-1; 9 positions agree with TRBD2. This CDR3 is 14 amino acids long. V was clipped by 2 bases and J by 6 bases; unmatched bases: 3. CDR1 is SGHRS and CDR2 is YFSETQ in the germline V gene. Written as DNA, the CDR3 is TGCGCCAGCAGCTTTGGCGGGAGGGCCAATGAGCAGTTCTTC. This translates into CASSFGGRANEQFF.

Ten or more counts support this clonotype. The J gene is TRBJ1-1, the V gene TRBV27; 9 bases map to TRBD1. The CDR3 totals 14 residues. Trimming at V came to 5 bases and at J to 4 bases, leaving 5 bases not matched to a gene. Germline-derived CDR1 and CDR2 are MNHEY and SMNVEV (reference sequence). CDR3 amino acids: CASSLRDRVTEAFF. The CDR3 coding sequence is TGTGCCAGCAGTCTGAGGGACAGGGTCACTGAAGCTTTCTTT.

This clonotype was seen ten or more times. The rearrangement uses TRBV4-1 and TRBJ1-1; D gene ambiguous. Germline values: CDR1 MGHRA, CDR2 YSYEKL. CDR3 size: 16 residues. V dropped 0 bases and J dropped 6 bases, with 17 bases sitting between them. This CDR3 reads CASSQEGGWVNAEAFF. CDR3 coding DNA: TGCGCCAGCAGCCAAGAAGGAGGGTGGGTTAACGCTGAAGCTTTCTTT.

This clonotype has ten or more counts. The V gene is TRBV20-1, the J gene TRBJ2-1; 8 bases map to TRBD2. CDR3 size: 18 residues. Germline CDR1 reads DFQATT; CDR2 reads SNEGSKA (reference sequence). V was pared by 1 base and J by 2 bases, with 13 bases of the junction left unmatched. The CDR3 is CSARVHLLAGGTYNEQFF. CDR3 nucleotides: TGCAGTGCTAGAGTACACCTTCTCGCGGGAGGTACCTACAATGAGCAGTTCTTC.

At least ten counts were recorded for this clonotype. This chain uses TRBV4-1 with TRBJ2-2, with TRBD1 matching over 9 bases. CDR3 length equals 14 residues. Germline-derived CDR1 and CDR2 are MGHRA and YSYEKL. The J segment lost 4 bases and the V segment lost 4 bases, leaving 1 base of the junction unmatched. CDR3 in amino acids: CASSPDRGTGELFF. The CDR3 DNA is TGCGCCAGCAGCCCGGACAGGGGCACCGGGGAGCTGTTTTTT.

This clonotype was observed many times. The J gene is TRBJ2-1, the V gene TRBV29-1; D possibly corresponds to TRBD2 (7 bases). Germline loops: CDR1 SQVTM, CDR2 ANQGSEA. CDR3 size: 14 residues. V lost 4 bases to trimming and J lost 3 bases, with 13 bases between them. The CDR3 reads CSVGGASGYNEQFF. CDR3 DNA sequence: TGCAGCGTTGGGGGGGCTAGCGGCTACAATGAGCAGTTCTTC.

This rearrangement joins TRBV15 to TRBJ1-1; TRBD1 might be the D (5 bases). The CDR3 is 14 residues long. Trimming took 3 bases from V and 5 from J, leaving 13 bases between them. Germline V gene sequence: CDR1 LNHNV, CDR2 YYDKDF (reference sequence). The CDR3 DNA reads TGTGCCACCAGCAGTTTCAGTGGGGGTACTGAAGCTTTCTTT. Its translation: CATSSFSGGTEAFF.

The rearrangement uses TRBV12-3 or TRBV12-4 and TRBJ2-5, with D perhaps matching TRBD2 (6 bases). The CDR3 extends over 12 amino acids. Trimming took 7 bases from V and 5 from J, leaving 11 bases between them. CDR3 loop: CASTDGGETQYF. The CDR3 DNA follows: TGTGCCAGCACCGATGGGGGGGAGACCCAGTACTTC.

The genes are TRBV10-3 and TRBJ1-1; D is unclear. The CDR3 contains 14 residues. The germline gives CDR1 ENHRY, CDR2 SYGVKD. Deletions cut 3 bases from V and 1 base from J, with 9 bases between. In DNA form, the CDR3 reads TGTGCCATCAGTGATTTTCCAGAGAACACTGAAGCTTTCTTT. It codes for CAISDFPENTEAFF.

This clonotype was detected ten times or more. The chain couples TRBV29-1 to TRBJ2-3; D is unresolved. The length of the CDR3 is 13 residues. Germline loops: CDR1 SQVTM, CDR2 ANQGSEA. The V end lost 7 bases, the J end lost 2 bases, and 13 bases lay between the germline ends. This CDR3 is CSDRTGNTDTQYF. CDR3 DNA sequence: TGCAGCGACCGTACTGGAAACACAGATACGCAGTATTTT.

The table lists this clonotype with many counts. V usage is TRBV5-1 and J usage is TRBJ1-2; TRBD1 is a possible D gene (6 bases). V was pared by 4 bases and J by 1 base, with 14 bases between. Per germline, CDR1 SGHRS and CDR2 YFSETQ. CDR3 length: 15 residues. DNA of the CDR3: TGCGCCAGCAGCCCCCGGACAGAAGATAACTATGGCTACACCTTC. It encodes CASSPRTEDNYGYTF.

The DNA for the CDR3 is TGCGCCAGCAGTGAATATGCCGGGCAAGAGACCCAGTACTTC. Encoded protein: CASSEYAGQETQYF. The chain links TRBV10-2 to TRBJ2-5; D is uncertain. V was pared by 3 bases and J by 2 bases, with 10 bases between. The CDR3 sequence is 14 residues long. From germline, CDR1 is WSHSY and CDR2 SAAADI.

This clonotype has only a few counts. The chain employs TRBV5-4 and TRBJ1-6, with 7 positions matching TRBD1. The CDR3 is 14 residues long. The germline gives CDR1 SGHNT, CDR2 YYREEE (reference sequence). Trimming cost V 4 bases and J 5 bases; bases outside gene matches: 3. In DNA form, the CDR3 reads TGTGCCAGCAGCAGAGGGGGCCATAATTCACCCCTCCACTTT. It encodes CASSRGGHNSPLHF.

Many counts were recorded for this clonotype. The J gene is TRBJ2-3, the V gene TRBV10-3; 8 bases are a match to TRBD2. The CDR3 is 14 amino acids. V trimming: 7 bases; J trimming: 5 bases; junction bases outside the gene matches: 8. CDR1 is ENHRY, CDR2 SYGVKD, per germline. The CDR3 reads CAINTGGALDTQYF. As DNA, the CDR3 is TGTGCCATCAATACCGGGGGGGCGTTAGATACGCAGTATTTT.

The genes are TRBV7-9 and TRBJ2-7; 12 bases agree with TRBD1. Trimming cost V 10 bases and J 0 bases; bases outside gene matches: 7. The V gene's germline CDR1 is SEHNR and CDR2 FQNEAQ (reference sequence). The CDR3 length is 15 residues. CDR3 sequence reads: CATLGGQGASYEQYF. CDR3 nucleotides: TGTGCCACCCTCGGGGGACAGGGGGCCTCCTACGAGCAGTACTTC. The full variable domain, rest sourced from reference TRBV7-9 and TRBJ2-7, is DTGVSQNPRHKITKRGQNVTFRCDPISEHNRLYWYRQTLGQGPEFLTYFQNEAQLEKSRLLSDRFSAERPKGSFSTLEIQRTEQGDSAMYLCATLGGQGASYEQYFGPGTRLTVT.